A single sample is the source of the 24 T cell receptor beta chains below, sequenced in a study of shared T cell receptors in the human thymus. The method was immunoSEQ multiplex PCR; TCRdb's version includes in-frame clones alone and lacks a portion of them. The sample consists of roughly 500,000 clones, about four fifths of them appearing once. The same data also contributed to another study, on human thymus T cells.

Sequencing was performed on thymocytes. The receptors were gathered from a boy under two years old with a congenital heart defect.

CDR3 nucleotides: TGTGCCAGCAGCTCGGTAGGGGCGGTCTACGAGCAGTACTTC. Amino acid sequence: CASSSVGAVYEQYF. This rearrangement joins TRBV7-9 to TRBJ2-7; tentative D call: TRBD1 (5 bases). The CDR3 totals 14 residues. In germline, CDR1 is SEHNR, CDR2 FQNEAQ (reference sequence). Trimming took 4 bases from V and 3 from J, leaving 13 bases between them.

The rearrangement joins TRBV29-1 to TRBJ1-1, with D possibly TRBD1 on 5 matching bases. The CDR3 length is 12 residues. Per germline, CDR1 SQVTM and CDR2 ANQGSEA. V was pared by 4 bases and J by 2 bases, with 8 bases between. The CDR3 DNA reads TGCAGCGTTGCCGACAGCAACACTGAAGCTTTCTTT. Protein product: CSVADSNTEAFF.

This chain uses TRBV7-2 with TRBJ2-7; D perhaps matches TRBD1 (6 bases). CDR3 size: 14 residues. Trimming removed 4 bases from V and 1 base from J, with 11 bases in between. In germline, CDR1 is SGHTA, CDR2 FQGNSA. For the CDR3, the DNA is TGTGCCAGCAGCTCCGCAGGGGAATCCTACGAGCAGTACTTC. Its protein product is CASSSAGESYEQYF.

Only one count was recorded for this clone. The CDR3 loop reads CASSLSGQRPSYEQYF. The CDR3 DNA reads TGTGCCAGCAGCTTGTCGGGACAGAGACCTTCCTACGAGCAGTACTTC. The chain combines TRBV5-4 with TRBJ2-7, with 7 nucleotides matching TRBD1. This CDR3 has 16 amino acids. Germline CDR1 reads SGHNT; CDR2 reads YYREEE (reference sequence). With V trimmed by 1 base and J by 1 base, 8 bases remained unmatched.

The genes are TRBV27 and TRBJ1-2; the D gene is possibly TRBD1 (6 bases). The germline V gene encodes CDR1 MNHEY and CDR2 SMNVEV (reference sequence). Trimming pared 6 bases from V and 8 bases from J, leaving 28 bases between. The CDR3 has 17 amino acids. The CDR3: CASRTPWGHGGFWGYTF. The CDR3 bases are TGTGCCAGCAGAACGCCCTGGGGACACGGCGGCTTCTGGGGCTACACCTTC.

Here the CDR3 DNA reads TGCGCCAGCAGCCAAGATAGCGCACCGCTTAGGGAGACCCAGTACTTC. Translating gives CASSQDSAPLRETQYF. This chain links TRBV4-3 with TRBJ2-5; D is possibly TRBD2 (5 bases). This CDR3 region has 16 residues. V was clipped by 0 bases and J by 5 bases, with 16 bases between them. Germline CDR1 LGHNA, CDR2 YSLEER.

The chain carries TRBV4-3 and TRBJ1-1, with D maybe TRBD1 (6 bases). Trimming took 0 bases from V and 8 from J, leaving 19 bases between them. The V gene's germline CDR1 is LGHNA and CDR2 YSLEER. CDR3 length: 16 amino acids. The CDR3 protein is CASSQDLSRGPGEAFF. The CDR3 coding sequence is TGCGCCAGCAGCCAAGATTTGTCCAGGGGACCTGGGGAAGCTTTCTTT.

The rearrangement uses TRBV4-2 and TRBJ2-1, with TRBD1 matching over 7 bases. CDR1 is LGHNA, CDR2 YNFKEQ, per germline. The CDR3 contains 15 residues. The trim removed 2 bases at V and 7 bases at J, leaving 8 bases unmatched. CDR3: CASSQHRGHYNEQFF. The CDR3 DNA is TGTGCCAGCAGCCAACATAGGGGGCACTATAATGAGCAGTTCTTC.

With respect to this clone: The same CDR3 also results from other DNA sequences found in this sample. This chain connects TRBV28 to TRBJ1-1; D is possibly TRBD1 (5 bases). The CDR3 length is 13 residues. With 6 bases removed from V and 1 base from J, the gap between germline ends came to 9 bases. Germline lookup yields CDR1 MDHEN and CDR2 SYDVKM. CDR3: CASSTDRNTEAFF. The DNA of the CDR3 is TGTGCCAGCAGCACTGACAGGAACACTGAAGCTTTCTTT.

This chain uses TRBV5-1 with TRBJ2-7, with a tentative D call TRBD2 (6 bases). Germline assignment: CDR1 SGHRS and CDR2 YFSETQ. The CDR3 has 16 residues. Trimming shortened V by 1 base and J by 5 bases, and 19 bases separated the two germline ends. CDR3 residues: CASSLWEETPVHEQYF. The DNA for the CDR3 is TGCGCCAGCAGCTTGTGGGAGGAGACCCCGGTACACGAGCAGTACTTC.

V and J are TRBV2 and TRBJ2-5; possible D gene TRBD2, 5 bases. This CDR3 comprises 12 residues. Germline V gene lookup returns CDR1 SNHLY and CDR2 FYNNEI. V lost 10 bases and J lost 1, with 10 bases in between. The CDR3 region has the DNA TGTGCCAACAAACTAGGCCAAGAGACCCAGTACTTC. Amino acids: CANKLGQETQYF.

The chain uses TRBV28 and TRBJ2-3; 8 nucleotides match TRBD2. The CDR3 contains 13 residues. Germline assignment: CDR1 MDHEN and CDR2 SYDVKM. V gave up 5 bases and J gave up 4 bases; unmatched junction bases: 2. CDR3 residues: CASSEAGADTQYF. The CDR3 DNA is TGTGCCAGCAGTGAAGCGGGAGCAGATACGCAGTATTTT.

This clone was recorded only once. Here the CDR3 DNA reads TGTGCCAGTGAAGAGGACTTGACCTACAATGAGCAGTTCTTC. Its protein is CASEEDLTYNEQFF. The rearrangement links TRBV2 to TRBJ2-1, with a tentative D call TRBD2 (5 bases). The V and J ends lost 9 bases and 2 bases respectively, with 14 bases between them. The CDR3 is 14 amino acids. Germline CDR1 is SNHLY and CDR2 is FYNNEI.

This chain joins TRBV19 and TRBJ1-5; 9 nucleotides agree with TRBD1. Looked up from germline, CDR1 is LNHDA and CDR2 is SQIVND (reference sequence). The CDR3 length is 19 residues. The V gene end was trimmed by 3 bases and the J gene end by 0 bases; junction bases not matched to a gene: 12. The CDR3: CASSMVSTGGEYSNQPQHF. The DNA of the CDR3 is TGTGCCAGTAGTATGGTCTCGACAGGGGGAGAATATAGCAATCAGCCCCAGCATTTT.

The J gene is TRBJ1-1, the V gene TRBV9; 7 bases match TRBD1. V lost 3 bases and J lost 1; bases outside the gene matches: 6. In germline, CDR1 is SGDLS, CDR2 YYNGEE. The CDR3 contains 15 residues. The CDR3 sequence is CASSEQGRRNTEAFF. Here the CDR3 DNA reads TGTGCCAGCAGCGAACAGGGGCGACGGAACACTGAAGCTTTCTTT. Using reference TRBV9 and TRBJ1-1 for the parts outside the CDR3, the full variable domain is DSGVTQTPKHLITATGQRVTLRCSPRSGDLSVYWYQQSLDQGLQFLIQYYNGEERAKGNILERFSAQQFPDLHSELNLSSLELGDSALYFCASSEQGRRNTEAFFGQGTRLTVV.

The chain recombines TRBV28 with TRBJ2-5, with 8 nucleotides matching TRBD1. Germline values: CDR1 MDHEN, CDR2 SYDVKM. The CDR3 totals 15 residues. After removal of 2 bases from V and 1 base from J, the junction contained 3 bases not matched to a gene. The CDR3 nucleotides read TGTGCCAGCAGTTTAGCCAGGGGGCTCCAAGAGACCCAGTACTTC. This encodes CASSLARGLQETQYF.

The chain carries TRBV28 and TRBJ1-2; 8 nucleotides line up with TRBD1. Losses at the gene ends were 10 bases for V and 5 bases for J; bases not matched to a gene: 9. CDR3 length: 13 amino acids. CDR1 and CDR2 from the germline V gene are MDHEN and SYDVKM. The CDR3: CATSGQGGYGYTF. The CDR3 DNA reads TGTGCCACCTCCGGACAGGGAGGGTATGGCTACACCTTC.

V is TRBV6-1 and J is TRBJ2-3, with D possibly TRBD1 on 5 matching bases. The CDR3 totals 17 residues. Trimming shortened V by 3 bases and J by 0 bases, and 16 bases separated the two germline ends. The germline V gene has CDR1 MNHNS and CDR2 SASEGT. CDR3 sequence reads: CASSETDIDRSTDTQYF. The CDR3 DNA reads TGTGCCAGCAGTGAGACGGACATTGACCGTAGCACAGATACGCAGTATTTT.

This chain's CDR3 is CASSPGGTSGNTIYF. The CDR3 nucleotides are TGTGCCAGCAGTCCCGGGGGGACCTCTGGAAACACCATATATTTT. The rearrangement links TRBV28 to TRBJ1-3, with a possible D match to TRBD1 (5 bases). Germline values: CDR1 MDHEN, CDR2 SYDVKM. Trimming removed 5 bases at V and 0 bases at J, with 11 bases between. CDR3 length equals 15 residues. The entire variable domain, with the rest obtained from reference TRBV28 and TRBJ1-3, is as follows: DVKVTQSSRYLVKRTGEKVFLECVQDMDHENMFWYRQDPGLGLRLIYFSYDVKMKEKGDIPEGYSVSREKKERFSLILESASTNQTSMYLCASSPGGTSGNTIYFGEGSWLTVV.

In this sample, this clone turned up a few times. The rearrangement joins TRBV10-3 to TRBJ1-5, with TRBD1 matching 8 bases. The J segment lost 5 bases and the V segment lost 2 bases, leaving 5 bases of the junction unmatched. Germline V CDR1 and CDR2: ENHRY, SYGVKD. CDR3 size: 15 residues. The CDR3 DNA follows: TGTGCCATCAGTGAGGGACAGGGAGGGGATCAGCCCCAGCATTTT. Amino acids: CAISEGQGGDQPQHF.

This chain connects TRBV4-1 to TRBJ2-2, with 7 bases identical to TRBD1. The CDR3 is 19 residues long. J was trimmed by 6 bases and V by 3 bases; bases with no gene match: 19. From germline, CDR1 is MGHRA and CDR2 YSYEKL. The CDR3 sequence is CASSHRDRNPSDGSGELFF. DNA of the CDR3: TGCGCCAGCAGCCACCGGGACAGAAATCCGAGTGACGGATCCGGGGAGCTGTTTTTT.

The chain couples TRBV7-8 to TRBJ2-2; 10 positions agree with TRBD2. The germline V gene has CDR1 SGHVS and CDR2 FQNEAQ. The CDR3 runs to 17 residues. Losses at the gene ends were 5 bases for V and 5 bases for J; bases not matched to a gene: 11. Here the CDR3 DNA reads TGTGCCAGCAGCCAGGGGTCTAGCGGGAGAAGTACCGGGGAGCTGTTTTTT. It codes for CASSQGSSGRSTGELFF.

CDR3 nucleotide sequence: TGCGCCAGCAGCCTGGGACTAGACGACGGAGACGAGCAGTACTTC. Translating gives CASSLGLDDGDEQYF. This chain links TRBV5-1 with TRBJ2-7; the match to TRBD2 covers 8 bases. Germline trimming cut 4 bases from V and 5 bases from J; bases unmatched to any gene: 11. Looked up from germline, CDR1 is SGHRS and CDR2 is YFSETQ. CDR3 length equals 15 residues.

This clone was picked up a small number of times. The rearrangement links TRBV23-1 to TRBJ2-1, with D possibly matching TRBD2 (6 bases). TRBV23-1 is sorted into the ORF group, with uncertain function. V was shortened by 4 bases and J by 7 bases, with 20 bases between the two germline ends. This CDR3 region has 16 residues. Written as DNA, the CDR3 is TGCGCCAGCAGTCGAGAGGACCCCCAGGCGGGGAATGAGCAGTTCTTC. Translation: CASSREDPQAGNEQFF.